One sample yielded the 2 T cell receptor beta chains listed below, sequenced in a study of T-cell reconstitution after alpha-beta-depleted transplantation in children. TCRbeta library preparation incorporated unique molecular identifiers. TCRdb re-analysed the PCR reads in MiXCR, keeping a single row per CDR3 protein. The sample includes 150,000 to 250,000 distinct CDR3 sequences, about 15% of them seen just once. Sequencing was performed on PBMCs from the stem cell graft donor, taken from the stem cell graft. These receptors originate from a human donor who donated a stem cell graft to a child with acute lymphoblastic leukemia.

This chain connects TRBV30 to TRBJ2-7; either TRBD1 or TRBD2 may supply D (5 bases each). The CDR3 covers 13 residues. Germline CDR1 is GTSNPN and CDR2 is SVGIG (reference sequence). V shed 2 bases and J shed 5 bases, with 13 bases lying between them. CDR3 sequence reads: CAWSLGRDHEQYF. In DNA, the CDR3 is TGTGCCTGGAGTCTCGGTAGGGACCACGAGCAGTACTTC.

The chain employs TRBV7-9 and TRBJ2-7; D gene uncertain. From germline, CDR1 is SEHNR and CDR2 FQNEAQ (reference sequence). The CDR3 runs to 11 residues. Trimming cost V 2 bases and J 6 bases, with 5 bases left between them. The CDR3 region is CASSLYSEQYF. For the CDR3, the DNA is TGTGCCAGCAGCTTATATAGCGAGCAGTACTTC.